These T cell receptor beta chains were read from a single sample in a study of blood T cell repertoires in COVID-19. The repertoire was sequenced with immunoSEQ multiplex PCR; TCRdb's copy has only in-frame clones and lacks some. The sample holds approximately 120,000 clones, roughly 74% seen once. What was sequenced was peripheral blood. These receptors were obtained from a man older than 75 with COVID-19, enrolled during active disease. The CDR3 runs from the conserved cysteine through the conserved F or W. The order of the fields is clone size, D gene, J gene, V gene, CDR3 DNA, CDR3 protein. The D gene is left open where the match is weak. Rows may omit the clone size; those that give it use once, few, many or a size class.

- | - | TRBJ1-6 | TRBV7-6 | TGTGCCAGCAGCTTAGCCGGGGCCCTCCACTTT | CASSLAGALHF
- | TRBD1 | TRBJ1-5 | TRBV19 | TGTGCCAGTAGTCCGAGGGGGGACAGCAGCAATCAGCCCCAGCATTTT | CASSPRGDSSNQPQHF
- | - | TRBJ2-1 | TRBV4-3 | TGCGCCAGCAGCCAAGATTTCCAGGGGTCCTACAATGAGCAGTTCTTC | CASSQDFQGSYNEQFF
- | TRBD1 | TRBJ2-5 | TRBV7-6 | TGTGCCAGCAGCCGGCGGACAGGGGGCAGGGAGACCCAGTACTTC | CASSRRTGGRETQYF
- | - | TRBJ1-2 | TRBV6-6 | TGTGCCAGCAATGAGGTTGGGGGGTATGGCTACACCTTC | CASNEVGGYGYTF
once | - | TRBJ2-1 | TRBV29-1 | TGCAGCGCGCGGGGAGGCGGAGCCCGTCGGTACAATGAGCAGTTCTTC | CSARGGGARRYNEQFF
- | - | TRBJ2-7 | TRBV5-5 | TGTGCCAGCAGCCCCAGCCAGGCCCCCTCCTACGAGCAGTACTTC | CASSPSQAPSYEQYF
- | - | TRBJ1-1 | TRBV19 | TGTGCCAGTAGTCACCCAGGTGTGGTGAACACTGAAGCTTTCTTT | CASSHPGVVNTEAFF
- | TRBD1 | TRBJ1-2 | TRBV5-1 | TGCGCCAGCAGCGTGGACAGGAATGTGGGCTATGGCTACACCTTC | CASSVDRNVGYGYTF
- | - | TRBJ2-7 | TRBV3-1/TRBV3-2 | TGTGCCAGCAGCCGTGAGGCCGGGAGAAGCTACGAGCAGTACTTC | CASSREAGRSYEQYF
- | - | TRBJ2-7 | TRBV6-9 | TGTGCCAGCAGTTATTCCCCGGAGACGGGCTACGAGCAGTACTTC | CASSYSPETGYEQYF
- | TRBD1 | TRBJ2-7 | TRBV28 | TGTGCCAGCAGGTCTGGACAGGGGTTCCACGAGCAGTACTTC | CASRSGQGFHEQYF
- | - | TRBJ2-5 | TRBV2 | TGTGCCAGCAGTTCTACAGGCGAGACCCAGTACTTC | CASSSTGETQYF
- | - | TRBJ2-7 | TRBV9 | TGTGCCAGCAGCGATAGGGGTTCTGGCTACGAGCAGTACTTC | CASSDRGSGYEQYF
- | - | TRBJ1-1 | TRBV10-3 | TGTGCCACCACGACAGAGCCGCACACTGAAGCTTTCTTT | CATTTEPHTEAFF
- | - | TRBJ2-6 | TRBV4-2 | TGTGCCAGCAGCCCGCGGGCCCCGAACGTCCTGACTTTC | CASSPRAPNVLTF
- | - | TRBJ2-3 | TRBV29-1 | TGCAGCGTTGAAGGTGGAAGCGGGACAGATACGCAGTATTTT | CSVEGGSGTDTQYF
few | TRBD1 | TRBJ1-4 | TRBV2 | TGTGCCAGCAGGACGGACAGGTGGACCGGGGAAAAACTGTTTTTT | CASRTDRWTGEKLFF
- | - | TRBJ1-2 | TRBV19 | TGTGCCAGTACCGAGGGAAGGTATGGCTACACCTTC | CASTEGRYGYTF
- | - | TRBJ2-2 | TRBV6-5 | TGTGCCAGCACTCCCGGGGACACCGGGGAGCTGTTTTTT | CASTPGDTGELFF
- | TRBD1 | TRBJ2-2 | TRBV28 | TGTGCCAGCAGTTCCCCCGGGACAGGGGTGTCCGGGGAGCTGTTTTTT | CASSSPGTGVSGELFF
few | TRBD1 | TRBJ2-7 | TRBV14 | TGTGCCAGCAGCCAAGATCTGGACAGGGTGTACGAGCAGTACTTC | CASSQDLDRVYEQYF
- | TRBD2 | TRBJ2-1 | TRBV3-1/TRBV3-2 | TGTGCCAGCAGCCTACCACACTCGAGCGGGAGGGCCCGGAGTGAGCAGTTCTTC | CASSLPHSSGRARSEQFF
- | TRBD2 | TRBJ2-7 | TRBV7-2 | TGTGCCAGCAGCTTATTACTAGCGGGAGCCTACGAGCAGTACTTC | CASSLLLAGAYEQYF
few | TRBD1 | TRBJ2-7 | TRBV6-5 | TGTGCCAGCAGTCCCGACAGGGTCGCGTGGGAGCAGTACTTC | CASSPDRVAWEQYF
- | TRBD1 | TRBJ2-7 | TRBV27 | TGTGCCAGCAGGGAGACAGGGGGACTCTACGAGCAGTACTTC | CASRETGGLYEQYF
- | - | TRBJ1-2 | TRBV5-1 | TGCGCCAGCAGCCCCGGTACGGAGACTAACTATGGCTACACCTTC | CASSPGTETNYGYTF
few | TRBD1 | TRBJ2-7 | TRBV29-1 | TGCAGCGCTGGGACAGGGTCCTACGAGCAGTACTTC | CSAGTGSYEQYF
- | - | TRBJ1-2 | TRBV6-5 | TGTGCCAGCAGTTACATTAGCGGGTCCTATGGCTACACCTTC | CASSYISGSYGYTF
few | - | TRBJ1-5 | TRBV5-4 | TGTGCCAGCAGCCCCGGGGACACGGGGGGGCCCCAGCATTTT | CASSPGDTGGPQHF
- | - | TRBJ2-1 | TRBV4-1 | TGCGCCAGCAGCCAAGGGGAGACTCCAATCTACAATGAGCAGTTCTTC | CASSQGETPIYNEQFF
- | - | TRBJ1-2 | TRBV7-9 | TGTGCCAGCAGATCAGATCTCTATGGCTACACCTTC | CASRSDLYGYTF
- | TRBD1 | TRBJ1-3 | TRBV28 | TGTGCCAGCGGAGGGGGCTCCTCTGGAAACACCATATATTTT | CASGGGSSGNTIYF
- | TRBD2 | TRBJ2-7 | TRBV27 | TGTGCCAGCAGTTTATCCCACCCTCTAGCGGGAGGCTACTCCTACGAGCAGTACTTC | CASSLSHPLAGGYSYEQYF
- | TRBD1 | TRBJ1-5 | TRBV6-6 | TGTGCCAGCAGCTTCGACAGGGACCGGCAGCCCCAGCATTTT | CASSFDRDRQPQHF
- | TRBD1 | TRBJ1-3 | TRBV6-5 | TGTGCCAGCAGTTACTCCGGGACAGGGACAAACACCATATATTTT | CASSYSGTGTNTIYF
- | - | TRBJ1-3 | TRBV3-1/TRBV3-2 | TGTGCCAGCAACCAGGGAGGGCGCTCTGGAAACACCATATATTTT | CASNQGGRSGNTIYF
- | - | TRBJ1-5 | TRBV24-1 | TGTGCCACCAGTGATTCGACAGCTAATCAGCCCCAGCATTTT | CATSDSTANQPQHF
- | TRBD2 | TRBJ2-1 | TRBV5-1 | TGCGCCAGCAGCTTGGAGCGGGAGGGCCTCAATGAGCAGTTCTTC | CASSLEREGLNEQFF
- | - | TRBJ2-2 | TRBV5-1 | TGCGCCAGCAGCTTCCTCCGGGACTCCAACACCGGGGAGCTGTTTTTT | CASSFLRDSNTGELFF
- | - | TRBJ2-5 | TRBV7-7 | TGTGCTAGCAGCCAAGCAAGGACAGGGAGGGGAGAGACCCAGTACTTC | CASSQARTGRGETQYF
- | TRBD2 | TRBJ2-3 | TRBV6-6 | TGTGCCAGCAGCCGACCGGGACTAGCGGGAGGGGCCGATACGCAGTATTTT | CASSRPGLAGGADTQYF
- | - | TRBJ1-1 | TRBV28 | TGTGCCAGCAGTTCCTCAGGACAGTCCCTGAACACTGAAGCTTTCTTT | CASSSSGQSLNTEAFF
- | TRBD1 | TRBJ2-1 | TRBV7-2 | TGTGCCAGCAGCTTAGAGGGCCAGGGGGCCGTCGTCGAGCAGTTCTTC | CASSLEGQGAVVEQFF
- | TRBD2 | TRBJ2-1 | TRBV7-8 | TGTGCCAGCAGCATTGGGACTAGCGGTTTCTACAATGAGCAGTTCTTC | CASSIGTSGFYNEQFF
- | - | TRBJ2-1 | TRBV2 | TGTGCCAGCAGTGAATACCGGGAGAGGAGAGCCTACAATGAGCAGTTCTTC | CASSEYRERRAYNEQFF
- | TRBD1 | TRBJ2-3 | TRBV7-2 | TGTGCCAGCAGCCCGGACAGGCGAACGCAGTATTTT | CASSPDRRTQYF
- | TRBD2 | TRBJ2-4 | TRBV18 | TGTGCCAGCTCAGTTGGACTAGCTAACATTCAGTACTTC | CASSVGLANIQYF